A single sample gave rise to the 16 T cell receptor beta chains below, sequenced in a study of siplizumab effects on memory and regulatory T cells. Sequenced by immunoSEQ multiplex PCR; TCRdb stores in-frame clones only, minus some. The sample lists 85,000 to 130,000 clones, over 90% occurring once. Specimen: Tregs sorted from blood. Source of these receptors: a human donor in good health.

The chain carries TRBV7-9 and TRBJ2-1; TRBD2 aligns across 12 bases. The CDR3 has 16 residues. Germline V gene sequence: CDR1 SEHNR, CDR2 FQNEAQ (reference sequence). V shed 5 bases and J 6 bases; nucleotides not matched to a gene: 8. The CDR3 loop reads CASSLDPGLAGNEQFF. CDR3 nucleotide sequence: TGTGCCAGCAGCCTCGACCCGGGACTAGCGGGCAATGAGCAGTTCTTC. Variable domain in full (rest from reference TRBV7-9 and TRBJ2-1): DTGVSQNPRHKITKRGQNVTFRCDPISEHNRLYWYRQTLGQGPEFLTYFQNEAQLEKSRLLSDRFSAERPKGSFSTLEIQRTEQGDSAMYLCASSLDPGLAGNEQFFGPGTRLTVL.

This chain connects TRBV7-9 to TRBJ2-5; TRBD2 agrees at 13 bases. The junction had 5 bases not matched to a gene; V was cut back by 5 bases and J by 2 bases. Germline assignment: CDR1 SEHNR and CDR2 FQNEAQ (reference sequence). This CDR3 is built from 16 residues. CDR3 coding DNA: TGTGCCAGCAGCAAGGGACTAGCGGGAATACAAGAGACCCAGTACTTC. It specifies CASSKGLAGIQETQYF.

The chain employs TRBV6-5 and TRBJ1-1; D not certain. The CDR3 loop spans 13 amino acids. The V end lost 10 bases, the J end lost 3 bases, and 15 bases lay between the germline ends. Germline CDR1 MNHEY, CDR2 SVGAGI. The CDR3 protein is CATHSVVDTEAFF. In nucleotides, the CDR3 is TGTGCCACCCATAGTGTGGTGGACACTGAAGCTTTCTTT.

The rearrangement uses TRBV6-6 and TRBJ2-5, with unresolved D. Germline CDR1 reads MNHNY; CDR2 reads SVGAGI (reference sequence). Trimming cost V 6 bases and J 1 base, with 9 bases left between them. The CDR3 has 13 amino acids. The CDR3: CASRQKVQETQYF. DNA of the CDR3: TGTGCCAGCAGACAGAAAGTCCAAGAGACCCAGTACTTC.

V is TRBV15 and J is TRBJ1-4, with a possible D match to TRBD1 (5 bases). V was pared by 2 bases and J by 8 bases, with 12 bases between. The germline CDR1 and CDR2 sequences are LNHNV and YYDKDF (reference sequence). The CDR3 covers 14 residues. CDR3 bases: TGTGCCACCAGCAGACGGGACGGTCGGGAAAAACTGTTTTTT. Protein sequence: CATSRRDGREKLFF.

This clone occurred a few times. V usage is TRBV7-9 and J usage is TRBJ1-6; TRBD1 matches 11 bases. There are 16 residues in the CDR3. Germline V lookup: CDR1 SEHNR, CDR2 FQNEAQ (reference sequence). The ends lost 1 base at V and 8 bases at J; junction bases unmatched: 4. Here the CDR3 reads CASSLGTGGYDSPLHF. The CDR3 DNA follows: TGTGCCAGCAGCTTAGGGACAGGGGGCTACGATTCACCCCTCCACTTT.

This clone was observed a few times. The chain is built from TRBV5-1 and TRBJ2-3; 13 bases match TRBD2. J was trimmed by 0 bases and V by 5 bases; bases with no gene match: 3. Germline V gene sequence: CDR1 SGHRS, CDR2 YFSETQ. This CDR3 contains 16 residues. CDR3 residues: CASSKGLAGSTDTQYF. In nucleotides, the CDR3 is TGCGCCAGCAGTAAGGGACTAGCGGGGAGCACAGATACGCAGTATTTT.

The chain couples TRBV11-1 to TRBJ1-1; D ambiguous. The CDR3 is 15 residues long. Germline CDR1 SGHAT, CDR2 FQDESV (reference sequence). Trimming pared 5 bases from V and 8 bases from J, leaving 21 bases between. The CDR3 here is CASSRDLGGSIEAFF. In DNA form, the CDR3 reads TGTGCCAGCAGCCGTGACCTCGGAGGCTCGATCGAAGCTTTCTTT.

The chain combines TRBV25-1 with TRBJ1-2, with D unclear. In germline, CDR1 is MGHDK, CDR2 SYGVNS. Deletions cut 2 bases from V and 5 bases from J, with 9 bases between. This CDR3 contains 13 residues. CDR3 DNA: TGTGCCAGCAGTGAAATAGGGCGGTATGGCTACACCTTC. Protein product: CASSEIGRYGYTF.

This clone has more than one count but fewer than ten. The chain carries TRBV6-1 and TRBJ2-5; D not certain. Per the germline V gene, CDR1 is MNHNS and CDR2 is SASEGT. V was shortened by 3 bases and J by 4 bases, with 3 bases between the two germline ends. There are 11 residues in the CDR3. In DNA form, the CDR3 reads TGTGCCAGCAGTGATTTAGAGACCCAGTACTTC. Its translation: CASSDLETQYF.

In DNA, the CDR3 is TGCGCCAGCAGCCAAGCTAGCGGGGGGCCCCTGAGCTCCTACAATGAGCAGTTCTTC. Translated: CASSQASGGPLSSYNEQFF. This chain joins TRBV4-1 and TRBJ2-1, with 11 bases fitting TRBD2. V gave up 1 base and J gave up 0 bases; unmatched junction bases: 8. The length of the CDR3 is 19 residues. CDR1 and CDR2 from the germline V gene are MGHRA and YSYEKL.

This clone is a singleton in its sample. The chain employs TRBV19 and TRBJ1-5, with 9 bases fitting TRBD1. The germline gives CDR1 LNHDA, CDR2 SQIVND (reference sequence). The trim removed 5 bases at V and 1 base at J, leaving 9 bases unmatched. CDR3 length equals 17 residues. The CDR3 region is CASSSLSGTGSNQPQHF. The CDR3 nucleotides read TGTGCCAGTAGTTCCCTGAGCGGGACAGGGAGCAATCAGCCCCAGCATTTT. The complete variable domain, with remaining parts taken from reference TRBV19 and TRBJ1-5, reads DGGITQSPKYLFRKEGQNVTLSCEQNLNHDAMYWYRQDPGQGLRLIYYSQIVNDFQKGDIAEGYSVSREKKESFPLTVTSAQKNPTAFYLCASSSLSGTGSNQPQHFGDGTRLSIL.

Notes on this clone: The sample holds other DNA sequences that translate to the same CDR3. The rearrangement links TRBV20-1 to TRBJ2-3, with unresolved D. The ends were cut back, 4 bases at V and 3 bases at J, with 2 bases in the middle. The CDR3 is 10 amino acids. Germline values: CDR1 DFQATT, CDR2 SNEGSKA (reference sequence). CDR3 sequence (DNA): TGCAGTGCTACGACAGATACGCAGTATTTT. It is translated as CSATTDTQYF.

DNA for the CDR3: TGTGCCAGCTCACCGGGACTATCAGAGACCCAGTACTTC. Translated: CASSPGLSETQYF. This chain connects TRBV18 to TRBJ2-5; 7 nucleotides align to TRBD2. This CDR3 has 13 amino acids. The germline gives CDR1 KGHSH, CDR2 LQKENI. Germline trimming cut 3 bases from V and 4 bases from J; bases unmatched to any gene: 2.

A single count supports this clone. CDR3 in DNA: TGTGCCACACAGGAGATGAACACTGAAGCTTTCTTT. Translating gives CATQEMNTEAFF. V usage is TRBV30 and J usage is TRBJ1-1; D is possibly TRBD1 (5 bases). V gave up 8 bases and J gave up 0 bases, with 10 bases separating them. Germline CDR1 GTSNPN, CDR2 SVGIG (reference sequence). This CDR3 region has 12 residues.

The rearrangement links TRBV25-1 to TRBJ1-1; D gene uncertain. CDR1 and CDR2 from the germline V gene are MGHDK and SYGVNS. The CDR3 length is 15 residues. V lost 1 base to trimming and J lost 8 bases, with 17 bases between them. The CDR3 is CASSESLITAAEAFF. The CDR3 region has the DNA TGTGCCAGCAGTGAATCCCTCATTACGGCGGCCGAAGCTTTCTTT.